The 20 T cell receptor beta chains in this list originate from one sample, sequenced in a study of beta chain features in type 1 diabetes. TCRB transcripts that were expressed got sequenced, as all of the isolated RNA had been reverse transcribed. Using immunoSEQ multiplex PCR, the repertoire was profiled, and TCRdb retains in-frame clones only, with some absent. Of hundreds of thousands of clones listed, more than 9.5% are singletons. Sequencing was performed on naive CD4+ T cells from blood. Receptors were obtained from a woman aged 18-29 years in good health.

This clone has just a few counts. V is TRBV4-3 and J is TRBJ2-5; 9 positions agree with TRBD2. CDR3 size: 16 residues. The V gene end was trimmed by 3 bases and the J gene end by 1 base; junction bases not matched to a gene: 6. In germline, CDR1 is LGHNA, CDR2 YSLEER. The CDR3 bases are TGCGCCAGCAGCCAGGGGCGGGAGGGGCGCCAAGAGACCCAGTACTTC. Residues: CASSQGREGRQETQYF.

Only a few counts were recorded for this clone. The chain joins TRBV29-1 to TRBJ2-6; D may be TRBD2 (5 bases). V was shortened by 7 bases and J by 0 bases, with 7 bases between the two germline ends. Germline V gives CDR1 SQVTM, CDR2 ANQGSEA. CDR3 length equals 13 residues. CDR3 in amino acids: CSGGLSGANVLTF. Here the CDR3 DNA reads TGCAGCGGCGGACTCTCTGGGGCCAACGTCCTGACTTTC.

The chain uses TRBV18 and TRBJ2-1; 9 bases line up with TRBD1. The V gene's germline CDR1 is KGHSH and CDR2 LQKENI. Losses at the gene ends were 11 bases for V and 3 bases for J; bases not matched to a gene: 14. The CDR3 has 16 residues. CDR3 DNA sequence: TGTGCCGGTGGGTCCGGGACAGGGAGGGACTACAATGAGCAGTTCTTC. Amino acids: CAGGSGTGRDYNEQFF.

V is TRBV7-3 and J is TRBJ2-1, with 8 bases fitting TRBD2. V lost 5 bases and J lost 5; bases outside the gene matches: 5. The CDR3 is 14 amino acids. Germline lookup yields CDR1 SGHTA and CDR2 FQGTGA. This chain's CDR3 is CASSDSGGNNEQFF. CDR3 DNA sequence: TGTGCCAGCAGCGACAGCGGGGGAAACAATGAGCAGTTCTTC.

This clone turned up a few times. The chain couples TRBV29-1 to TRBJ2-4; the D call may be TRBD1 or TRBD2 (5 bases each). Trimming removed 1 base at V and 4 bases at J, with 11 bases between. Looked up from germline, CDR1 is SQVTM and CDR2 is ANQGSEA. This CDR3 is 14 amino acids long. CDR3 sequence reads: CSVEAGPRKNIQYF. CDR3 DNA: TGCAGCGTTGAAGCGGGGCCTCGGAAAAACATTCAGTACTTC.

The chain has TRBV19 and TRBJ2-3, with 11 bases identical to TRBD2. Per germline, CDR1 LNHDA and CDR2 SQIVND (reference sequence). The trim removed 0 bases at V and 6 bases at J, leaving 5 bases unmatched. This CDR3 is 16 amino acids long. For the CDR3, the DNA is TGTGCCAGTAGTATAGATGAGACTAGCGGGAAGGATACGCAGTATTTT. Translating gives CASSIDETSGKDTQYF.

V is TRBV11-2 and J is TRBJ2-1; D assignment may be TRBD1 or TRBD2 (7 bases each). The CDR3 is 17 amino acids. V gave up 1 base and J gave up 9 bases, with 22 bases separating them. The germline gives CDR1 SGHAT, CDR2 FQNNGV. The CDR3 DNA is TGTGCCAGCAGCTTAGTAACATTGACAGGGAGGGAGGGTGAGCAGTTCTTC. It translates to CASSLVTLTGREGEQFF.

The chain uses TRBV28 and TRBJ2-1; 10 bases are a match to TRBD2. Germline CDR1 reads MDHEN; CDR2 reads SYDVKM. Losses at the gene ends were 4 bases for V and 5 bases for J; bases not matched to a gene: 5. The CDR3 has 15 residues. Here the CDR3 reads CASSSELAGNNEQFF. Written as DNA, the CDR3 is TGTGCCAGCAGTTCCGAACTAGCGGGAAACAATGAGCAGTTCTTC.

In DNA, the CDR3 is TGCAGCGTTGGCAGGGTGGAGACTGAAGCTTTCTTT. It yields the protein CSVGRVETEAFF. The rearrangement joins TRBV29-1 to TRBJ1-1; tentative D call: TRBD1 (5 bases). V dropped 4 bases and J dropped 5 bases, with 11 bases sitting between them. This CDR3 is built from 12 residues. Germline V gene data show CDR1 as SQVTM and CDR2 as ANQGSEA.

This clone came up a few times. The chain carries TRBV7-2 and TRBJ2-1, with 8 bases identical to TRBD1. This CDR3 comprises 17 residues. Germline V lookup: CDR1 SGHTA, CDR2 FQGNSA. V was pared by 5 bases and J by 7 bases, with 16 bases of the junction left unmatched. The CDR3 sequence: CASSPRALMGDRNEQFF. In DNA, the CDR3 is TGTGCCAGCAGCCCTAGGGCCCTCATGGGGGACAGGAATGAGCAGTTCTTC.

The genes are TRBV4-2 and TRBJ1-2; no firm D call. With 4 bases removed from V and 4 bases from J, the gap between germline ends came to 7 bases. Germline-derived CDR1 and CDR2 are LGHNA and YNFKEQ. The CDR3 totals 12 residues. The CDR3 DNA reads as TGTGCCAGCAGCCCGGGGAGCTATGGCTACACCTTC. Translation: CASSPGSYGYTF.

This clone has a handful of counts. The gene calls are TRBV7-2 and TRBJ2-1; 7 positions match TRBD2. The V gene's germline CDR1 is SGHTA and CDR2 FQGNSA. CDR3 length: 15 residues. Trimming cost V 2 bases and J 2 bases; bases outside gene matches: 3. The CDR3 is CASSLIAGTYNEQFF. CDR3 bases: TGTGCCAGCAGCTTAATAGCGGGCACCTACAATGAGCAGTTCTTC.

This clone appeared a few times. The chain links TRBV11-2 to TRBJ2-1; D gene uncertain. CDR1 is SGHAT and CDR2 is FQNNGV in the germline V gene. Trimming stripped 1 base from V and 9 bases from J, with 16 bases between. This CDR3 has 15 residues. CDR3 residues: CASSLVVSPRVEQFF. DNA for the CDR3: TGTGCCAGCAGCTTAGTGGTCTCGCCCCGGGTTGAGCAGTTCTTC.

This clone was counted a few times. The V call is TRBV27, the J call TRBJ2-5; 7 bases map to TRBD2. V was pared by 0 bases and J by 5 bases, with 6 bases of the junction left unmatched. This CDR3 region has 15 residues. CDR1 and CDR2 (germline): MNHEY, SMNVEV (reference sequence). CDR3 in amino acids: CASSLSRLGGETQYF. The CDR3 region has the DNA TGTGCCAGCAGTTTATCGAGATTGGGGGGGGAGACCCAGTACTTC.

This clone was found many times. This chain joins TRBV9 and TRBJ2-5, with TRBD1 as a possible D gene (6 bases). CDR3 length equals 14 residues. V was cut by 3 bases and J by 5 bases, with 14 bases left in between. Germline CDR1 reads SGDLS; CDR2 reads YYNGEE. CDR3 coding DNA: TGTGCCAGCAGCGCAGGGGTTACGGCGGAGACCCAGTACTTC. This codes for CASSAGVTAETQYF.

V gene TRBV11-3 combines with J gene TRBJ2-1; 9 positions match TRBD2. Germline V gene lookup returns CDR1 SGHNT and CDR2 YENEEA. CDR3 length: 16 residues. With V trimmed by 1 base and J by 4 bases, 5 bases remained unmatched. CDR3: CASSLAVTSGYNEQFF. CDR3 nucleotides: TGTGCCAGCAGCTTAGCCGTGACTAGCGGATACAATGAGCAGTTCTTC.

This clone has only a few counts. The rearrangement links TRBV4-3 to TRBJ1-6; D uncertain. V lost 4 bases and J 6 bases, leaving 16 bases between the germline ends. Germline loops: CDR1 LGHNA, CDR2 YSLEER. This CDR3 spans 16 amino acids. The CDR3 region has the DNA TGCGCCAGCAGCCGAGTGTTTGGTGACTCTAATTCACCCCTCCACTTT. Translation: CASSRVFGDSNSPLHF.

V and J are TRBV10-3 and TRBJ2-1; TRBD1 agrees at 8 bases. The CDR3 runs 14 residues. CDR1 ENHRY and CDR2 SYGVKD come from the germline V gene. Unmatched junction bases numbered 8, after V lost 8 bases and J lost 5 bases. CDR3 residues: CAILRTGTHNEQFF. The CDR3 nucleotides are TGTGCCATCCTAAGGACAGGGACTCACAATGAGCAGTTCTTC.

V and J are TRBV14 and TRBJ2-6, with no clear D. This CDR3 is built from 15 residues. From germline, CDR1 is SGHDN and CDR2 FVKESK. V shed 4 bases and J shed 0 bases, with 7 bases lying between them. The CDR3 here is CASSRRVSGANVLTF. CDR3 bases: TGTGCCAGCAGCCGGCGAGTCTCTGGGGCCAACGTCCTGACTTTC.

The rearrangement links TRBV4-3 to TRBJ2-2; TRBD1 matches 7 bases. Trimming removed 4 bases from V and 4 bases from J; junction bases left unmatched: 3. CDR1 and CDR2 (germline): LGHNA, YSLEER. The CDR3 loop spans 14 amino acids. Here the CDR3 DNA reads TGCGCCAGCAGCCGGACAGGCCCCACCGGGGAGCTGTTTTTT. Amino acids: CASSRTGPTGELFF.